One and the same sample provided the 28 T cell receptor beta chains below, sequenced in a study of monozygotic twins with inflammatory bowel disease. From its re-call of the 5' RACE reads, TCRdb lists each CDR3 protein once, without DNA. Its table lists around 380,000 distinct CDR3 sequences. What was sequenced was blood. Receptors originate from a human donor with ulcerative colitis or Crohn's disease, or a healthy co-twin of an affected twin (not recorded which).

J is TRBJ1-1 and V is TRBV20-1; TCRdb's D call of TRBD1 is untestable without DNA. Looked up from germline, CDR1 is DFQATT and CDR2 is SNEGSKA (reference sequence). There are 14 residues in the CDR3. The CDR3 loop reads CSAREGAMNTEAFF.

The V gene is TRBV20-1, the J gene TRBJ1-5; TCRdb's D call, TRBD1, is unchecked because there is no DNA. The CDR3 length is 15 residues. Germline V gives CDR1 DFQATT, CDR2 SNEGSKA (reference sequence). CDR3 residues: CSATTAGQRNQPQHF.

V usage is TRBV20-1 and J usage is TRBJ2-1; TCRdb's assignment of TRBD2 cannot be checked, as there is no DNA. Germline CDR1 DFQATT, CDR2 SNEGSKA (reference sequence). This CDR3 spans 16 amino acids. The CDR3 region is CSARSTSGGAPDEQFF.

The chain has TRBV6-2 or TRBV6-3 and TRBJ2-4; TCRdb reports TRBD2, a call that lacks DNA to check it against. Germline values: CDR1 MNHEY, CDR2 SVGEGT. CDR3 length: 14 amino acids. The chain's CDR3 is CASSLAGNRVIRYF.

The chain is built from TRBV9 and TRBJ2-2. Germline V gene sequence: CDR1 SGDLS, CDR2 YYNGEE. This CDR3 comprises 14 residues. The CDR3 loop is CASSVKASTGELFF.

V usage is TRBV5-1 and J usage is TRBJ2-7; the D call of TRBD2 rests on TCRdb alone, since no DNA is present to check it. CDR3 length: 15 residues. Looked up from germline, CDR1 is SGHRS and CDR2 is YFSETQ. CDR3 amino acids: CASSSLLRGLGEQYF. Filled out from reference TRBV5-1 and TRBJ2-7, the complete variable domain reads KAGVTQTPRYLIKTRGQQVTLSCSPISGHRSVSWYQQTPGQGLQFLFEYFSETQRNKGNFPGRFSGRQFSNSRSEMNVSTLELGDSALYLCASSSLLRGLGEQYFGPGTRLTVT.

This chain connects TRBV19 to TRBJ1-1; TCRdb indicates TRBD1, and absent DNA this call remains unverified. The germline V gene has CDR1 LNHDA and CDR2 SQIVND (reference sequence). This CDR3 contains 15 residues. This CDR3 is CASSITGGAYTEAFF. Based on the CDR3 plus reference TRBV19 and TRBJ1-1, the full variable domain is DGGITQSPKYLFRKEGQNVTLSCEQNLNHDAMYWYRQDPGQGLRLIYYSQIVNDFQKGDIAEGYSVSREKKESFPLTVTSAQKNPTAFYLCASSITGGAYTEAFFGQGTRLTVV.

V usage is TRBV20-1 and J usage is TRBJ2-3; absent DNA, TCRdb's TRBD2 call cannot be checked. The germline V gene encodes CDR1 DFQATT and CDR2 SNEGSKA (reference sequence). The CDR3 has 14 amino acids. CDR3 amino acids: CSASLRRASDTQYF.

The chain uses TRBV19 and TRBJ1-6; TCRdb's D call, TRBD1, is unchecked because there is no DNA. Germline values: CDR1 LNHDA, CDR2 SQIVND (reference sequence). This CDR3 comprises 14 residues. The CDR3 region is CASSITGGNSPLHF.

The V call is TRBV6-1, the J call TRBJ2-5. Looked up from germline, CDR1 is MNHNS and CDR2 is SASEGT. This CDR3 contains 11 residues. The CDR3 sequence is CASSKLGTQYF.

The gene calls are TRBV28 and TRBJ2-7; with no DNA, the TCRdb D assignment of TRBD1 cannot be verified. The germline V gene has CDR1 MDHEN and CDR2 SYDVKM. The CDR3 has 13 amino acids. Here the CDR3 reads CASTPLGAEEQYF.

The chain uses TRBV20-1 and TRBJ1-5. CDR3 size: 15 residues. Per the germline V gene, CDR1 is DFQATT and CDR2 is SNEGSKA (reference sequence). The CDR3 spells CSASSKKNSNQPQHF.

The chain is built from TRBV6-5 and TRBJ2-1; absent DNA, TCRdb's TRBD1 call cannot be checked. Germline lookup yields CDR1 MNHEY and CDR2 SVGAGI. The CDR3 has 15 amino acids. CDR3 in amino acids: CASSLPGQGDNEQFF.

This sequence joins TRBV19 and TRBJ1-1; with no DNA, the TCRdb D assignment of TRBD1 cannot be verified. The CDR3 covers 15 residues. CDR1 and CDR2 from the germline V gene are LNHDA and SQIVND (reference sequence). The CDR3: CASSLRDTTNTEAFF.

The chain recombines TRBV3-1 with TRBJ1-2; TCRdb's D call of TRBD1 is untestable without DNA. Germline V gives CDR1 LGHDT, CDR2 YNNKEL (reference sequence). The CDR3 loop spans 15 amino acids. The CDR3: CASSQGQGFNYGYTF. The complete variable domain, with remaining parts taken from reference TRBV3-1 and TRBJ1-2, reads DTAVSQTPKYLVTQMGNDKSIKCEQNLGHDTMYWYKQDSKKFLKIMFSYNNKELIINETVPNRFSPKSPDKAHLNLHINSLELGDSAVYFCASSQGQGFNYGYTFGSGTRLTVV.

This chain connects TRBV5-1 to TRBJ1-4; absent DNA, TCRdb's TRBD1 call cannot be checked. CDR3 length: 16 amino acids. CDR1 is SGHRS, CDR2 YFSETQ, per germline. The chain's CDR3 is CASSGGQGARIEKLFF.

V is TRBV5-1 and J is TRBJ2-2; the TCRdb call, TRBD2, lacks DNA for checking. The CDR3 covers 18 residues. CDR1 SGHRS and CDR2 YFSETQ come from the germline V gene. CDR3 region: CASSLDIASGRRGGELFF. Supplemented by reference TRBV5-1 and TRBJ2-2, the full variable domain reads KAGVTQTPRYLIKTRGQQVTLSCSPISGHRSVSWYQQTPGQGLQFLFEYFSETQRNKGNFPGRFSGRQFSNSRSEMNVSTLELGDSALYLCASSLDIASGRRGGELFFGEGSRLTVL.

This chain uses TRBV2 with TRBJ1-1. Looked up from germline, CDR1 is SNHLY and CDR2 is FYNNEI. The CDR3 spans 16 residues. The CDR3 reads CASSGVSLSMNTEAFF.

The chain uses TRBV15 and TRBJ1-5. CDR3 length: 13 amino acids. CDR1 is LNHNV and CDR2 is YYDKDF in the germline V gene (reference sequence). The CDR3: CATSRGRNQPQHF.

CDR3: CASSLGQGSPLHF. This chain connects TRBV5-1 to TRBJ1-6; no DNA is available, so the TRBD1 call from TCRdb remains unchecked. CDR3 size: 13 residues. Germline loops: CDR1 SGHRS, CDR2 YFSETQ.

The CDR3: CASSLTLSGTEAFF. This chain links TRBV7-9 with TRBJ1-1. This CDR3 has 14 amino acids. Germline V lookup: CDR1 SEHNR, CDR2 FQNEAQ (reference sequence).

The chain combines TRBV30 with TRBJ2-3; the D call of TRBD1 rests on TCRdb alone, since no DNA is present to check it. The CDR3 is 15 amino acids. Germline-derived CDR1 and CDR2 are GTSNPN and SVGIG (reference sequence). Here the CDR3 reads CAWSPGQDRLDTQYF.

CDR3 residues: CASSYSMEGAAKLFF. V and J are TRBV6-5 and TRBJ1-4; TCRdb outputs TRBD1, but without DNA this stays unchecked. This CDR3 region has 15 residues. The V gene's germline CDR1 is MNHEY and CDR2 SVGAGI.

The chain uses TRBV29-1 and TRBJ1-1; without DNA, the TCRdb call of TRBD1 cannot be checked. From germline, CDR1 is SQVTM and CDR2 ANQGSEA. The CDR3 extends over 13 amino acids. This CDR3 reads CSVQGGTNTEAFF.

The CDR3 sequence: CASSLEGLGETQYF. The chain joins TRBV5-1 to TRBJ2-5; the TCRdb call, TRBD2, lacks DNA for checking. Germline CDR1 SGHRS, CDR2 YFSETQ. CDR3 length equals 14 residues.

The chain has TRBV14 and TRBJ2-6; TCRdb lists TRBD1, though no DNA is available to test this call. This CDR3 contains 17 residues. CDR1 is SGHDN and CDR2 is FVKESK in the germline V gene. This CDR3 reads CASSPQGADSGANVLTF.

The J gene is TRBJ1-1, the V gene TRBV6-2 or TRBV6-3. The CDR3 loop spans 14 amino acids. Germline assignment: CDR1 MNHEY and CDR2 SVGEGT. The CDR3 spells CASSSPSLFTEAFF.

The V call is TRBV4-3, the J call TRBJ1-1; TCRdb's D call of TRBD1 is untestable without DNA. Germline loops: CDR1 LGHNA, CDR2 YSLEER. The CDR3 contains 15 residues. The CDR3 sequence: CASSPDGGENTEAFF.